These T cell receptor beta chains were read from a single sample in a study of blood T cell repertoires in COVID-19. TCRdb's table, derived via immunoSEQ multiplex PCR, lists solely in-frame clones and lacks some. Of 25,000 to 30,000 clones listed, approximately 93% were seen once; the top ten hold approximately 0.84%. Sequences were obtained from peripheral blood. These TCRs come from a woman aged 70-85 years with COVID-19, enrolled during active disease. The CDR3 runs from the conserved cysteine through the conserved F or W. D genes are given only for firm matches.

-,TRBJ1-4,TRBV28,CASSPTLVDRLFF
-,TRBJ2-1,TRBV19,CASSTPGQGKFF
-,TRBJ2-5,TRBV2,CASRDGAGTETQYF
TRBD2,TRBJ2-7,TRBV19,CASSPRGLAGTYEQYF
-,TRBJ2-2,TRBV6-1,CASSDWVRVDTGELFF
-,TRBJ2-5,TRBV15,CATSRDRGRETQYF
-,TRBJ2-2,TRBV7-6,CASSLMTGNTGELFF
TRBD1,TRBJ1-5,TRBV3-1/TRBV3-2,CASSLGTGVQPQHF
-,TRBJ2-1,TRBV4-3,CASSQDPSINEQFF
-,TRBJ2-7,TRBV19,CASSPPGQTLGTRQYF
TRBD1,TRBJ2-3,TRBV27,CASSLIPGTGDKDTQYF
TRBD2,TRBJ2-1,TRBV4-2,CASSQDSGGPWNEQFF
-,TRBJ2-7,TRBV5-1,CASSLEGEWSYEQYF
-,TRBJ2-7,TRBV5-4,CASSWLTGTVSYEQYF
-,TRBJ2-7,TRBV11-2,CASTKLEMSYEQYF
-,TRBJ1-2,TRBV5-4,CASSLEGGLLYGYTF
-,TRBJ2-1,TRBV9,CASSVNPEGQAEQFF